This T cell receptor (beta chain) was documented in a study of cytomegalovirus exposure and HLA in healthy donors. Study-level information: Assignment to the Caucasian-associated ancestry cluster applied to more than 75% of the approximately 360 genotyped donors.

The PCR was carried out with 60 Vbeta primers and 13 Jbeta primers. Sequenced by immunoSEQ multiplex PCR; TCRdb stores in-frame clones only, minus some. The repertoire includes over 150,000 clones, 65% to 85% of them detected once, and 2.5% to 3% sits in the top ten. CDR3 length equals 13 residues. Per germline, CDR1 SGHAT and CDR2 FQNNGV. Trimming at V came to 2 bases and at J to 8 bases, leaving 2 bases not matched to a gene. The sequenced sample consisted of PBMCs. The sequence was collected from a woman in her forties or fifties in good health and CMV-seropositive. V is TRBV11-2 and J is TRBJ1-1; 10 bases match TRBD1. The CDR3 sequence is CASSLRGQGEAFF. The CDR3 nucleotides read TGTGCCAGCAGCTTACGGGGACAGGGGGAAGCTTTCTTT.